These 4 T cell receptor beta chains were sequenced from one sample in a study of T cells in Graves' hyperthyroidism and ophthalmopathy. Amplified TCR beta CDR3 regions came from RNA transcripts. First-round RT-PCR targeting the TCR CDR3 was performed with the HTBI primer set. MiXCR, run by TCRdb on the multiplex PCR reads, gives a single entry per CDR3 protein. The sample holds hundreds of thousands of distinct CDR3 sequences, less than 25% seen once. Sequenced input: blood. These receptors originate from a man aged 30 to 45 with Graves' ophthalmopathy.

Only a few counts were recorded for this clonotype. The chain is built from TRBV27 and TRBJ2-1, with D maybe TRBD2 (6 bases). The CDR3 spans 14 residues. V dropped 3 bases and J dropped 10 bases, with 16 bases sitting between them. Germline V gives CDR1 MNHEY, CDR2 SMNVEV (reference sequence). The CDR3 nucleotides are TGTGCCAGCAGTTTTTCGGAGGGCAGGCTAGAGCAGTTCTTC. It yields the protein CASSFSEGRLEQFF.

This clonotype was seen only once. The gene calls are TRBV7-2 and TRBJ2-7; perhaps D is TRBD1 or TRBD2 (5 bases each). This CDR3 region has 12 residues. Trimming left V 2 bases short and J 7 bases short, with 9 bases between. CDR1 SGHTA and CDR2 FQGNSA come from the germline V gene. The CDR3 DNA is TGTGCCAGCAGCTTAATGGGGGTGGAGCAGTACTTC. Amino acid sequence: CASSLMGVEQYF.

The V call is TRBV4-1, the J call TRBJ2-3, with TRBD2 identical over 11 bases. This CDR3 has 16 amino acids. Germline V gene lookup returns CDR1 MGHRA and CDR2 YSYEKL. J gave up 2 bases and V 0 bases, and 1 base lay outside the gene matches. This chain's CDR3 is CASSQETSGATDTQYF. The DNA for the CDR3 is TGCGCCAGCAGCCAAGAGACTAGCGGGGCCACAGATACGCAGTATTTT.

The V and J genes are TRBV7-2 and TRBJ2-1; weak D call: TRBD2 (5 bases). This CDR3 spans 13 amino acids. Germline CDR1 SGHTA, CDR2 FQGNSA. Trimming removed 5 bases from V and 7 bases from J, with 12 bases in between. In DNA form, the CDR3 reads TGTGCCAGCAGCCCGTGGACGGGGAATGAGCAGTTCTTC. The encoded protein is CASSPWTGNEQFF. The full variable domain, with the rest looked up from reference TRBV7-2 and TRBJ2-1, is GAGVSQSPSNKVTEKGKDVELRCDPISGHTALYWYRQSLGQGLEFLIYFQGNSAPDKSGLPSDRFSAERTGGSVSTLTIQRTQQEDSAVYLCASSPWTGNEQFFGPGTRLTVL.